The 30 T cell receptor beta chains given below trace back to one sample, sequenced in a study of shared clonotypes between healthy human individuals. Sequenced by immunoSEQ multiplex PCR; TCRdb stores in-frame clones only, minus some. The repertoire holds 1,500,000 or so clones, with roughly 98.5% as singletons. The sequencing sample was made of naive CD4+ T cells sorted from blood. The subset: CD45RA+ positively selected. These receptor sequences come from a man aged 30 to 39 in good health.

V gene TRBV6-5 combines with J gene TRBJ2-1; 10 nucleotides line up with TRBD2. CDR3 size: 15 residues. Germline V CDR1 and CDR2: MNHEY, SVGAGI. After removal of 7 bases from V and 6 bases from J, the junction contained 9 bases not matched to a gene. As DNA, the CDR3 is TGTGCCAGCAAAAGCGGGAGGGCGGGGATCAATGAGCAGTTCTTC. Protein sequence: CASKSGRAGINEQFF.

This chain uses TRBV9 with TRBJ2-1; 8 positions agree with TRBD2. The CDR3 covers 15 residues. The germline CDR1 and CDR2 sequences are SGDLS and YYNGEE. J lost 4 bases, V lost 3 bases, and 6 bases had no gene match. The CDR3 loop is CASSARLAQYNEQFF. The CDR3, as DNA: TGTGCCAGCAGCGCTCGACTAGCGCAATACAATGAGCAGTTCTTC.

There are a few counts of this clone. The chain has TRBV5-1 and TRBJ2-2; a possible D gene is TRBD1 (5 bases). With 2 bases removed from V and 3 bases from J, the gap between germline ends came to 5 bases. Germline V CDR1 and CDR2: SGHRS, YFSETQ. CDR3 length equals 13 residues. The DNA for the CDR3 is TGCGCCAGCAGCTTACAGGACACCGGGGAGCTGTTTTTT. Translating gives CASSLQDTGELFF.

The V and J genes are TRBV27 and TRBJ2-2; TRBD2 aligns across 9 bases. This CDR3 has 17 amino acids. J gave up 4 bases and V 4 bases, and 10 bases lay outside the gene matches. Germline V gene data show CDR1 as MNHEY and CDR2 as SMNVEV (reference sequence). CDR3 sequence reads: CASSSILELAGTGELFF. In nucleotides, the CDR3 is TGTGCCAGCAGTTCGATACTAGAACTAGCGGGCACCGGGGAGCTGTTTTTT.

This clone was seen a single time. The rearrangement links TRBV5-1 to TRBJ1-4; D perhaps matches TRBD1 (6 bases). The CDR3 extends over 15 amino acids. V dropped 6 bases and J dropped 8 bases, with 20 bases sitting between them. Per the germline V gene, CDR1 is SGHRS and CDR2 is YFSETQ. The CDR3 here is CASTRNRGGEEKLFF. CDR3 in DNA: TGCGCCAGCACCCGCAATCGAGGGGGAGAGGAAAAACTGTTTTTT.

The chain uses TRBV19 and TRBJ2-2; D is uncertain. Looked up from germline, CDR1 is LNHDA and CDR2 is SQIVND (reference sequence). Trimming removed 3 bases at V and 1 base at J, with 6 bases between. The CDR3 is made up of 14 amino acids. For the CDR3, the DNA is TGTGCCAGTAGTATGATGGGGAACACCGGGGAGCTGTTTTTT. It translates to CASSMMGNTGELFF.

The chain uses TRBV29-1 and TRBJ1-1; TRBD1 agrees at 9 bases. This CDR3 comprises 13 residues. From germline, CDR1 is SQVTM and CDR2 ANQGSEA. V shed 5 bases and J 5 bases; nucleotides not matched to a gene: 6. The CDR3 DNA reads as TGCAGCGTTTGCGGACAGGGGATTACTGAAGCTTTCTTT. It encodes CSVCGQGITEAFF.

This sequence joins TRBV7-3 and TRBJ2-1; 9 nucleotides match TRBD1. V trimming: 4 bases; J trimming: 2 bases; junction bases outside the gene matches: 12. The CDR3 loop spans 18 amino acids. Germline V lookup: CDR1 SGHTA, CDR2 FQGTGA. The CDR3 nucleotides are TGTGCCAGCAGCTCTCCGGGACAGGGAGCTGGTGCCTACAATGAGCAGTTCTTC. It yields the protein CASSSPGQGAGAYNEQFF.

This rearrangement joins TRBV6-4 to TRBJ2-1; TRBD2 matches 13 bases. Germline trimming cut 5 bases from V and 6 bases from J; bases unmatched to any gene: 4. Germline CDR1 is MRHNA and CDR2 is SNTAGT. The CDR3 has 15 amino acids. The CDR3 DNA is TGTGCCAGCAGTTCGGGACTAGCGGGACTCAATGAGCAGTTCTTC. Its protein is CASSSGLAGLNEQFF.

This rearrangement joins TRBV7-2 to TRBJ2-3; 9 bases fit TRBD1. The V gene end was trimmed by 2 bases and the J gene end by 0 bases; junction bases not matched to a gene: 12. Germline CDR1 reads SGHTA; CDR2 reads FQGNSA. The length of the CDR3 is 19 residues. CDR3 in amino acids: CASSLSWGQGFASTDTQYF. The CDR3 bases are TGTGCCAGCAGCTTATCTTGGGGACAGGGCTTCGCTAGCACAGATACGCAGTATTTT.

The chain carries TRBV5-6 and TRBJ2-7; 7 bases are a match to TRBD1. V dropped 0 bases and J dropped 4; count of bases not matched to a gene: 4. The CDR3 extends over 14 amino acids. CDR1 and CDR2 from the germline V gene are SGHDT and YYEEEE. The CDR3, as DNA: TGTGCCAGCAGCTTGGAGGGGGCCTATTACGAGCAGTACTTC. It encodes CASSLEGAYYEQYF. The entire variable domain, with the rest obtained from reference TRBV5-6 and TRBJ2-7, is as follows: DAGVTQSPTHLIKTRGQQVTLRCSPKSGHDTVSWYQQALGQGPQFIFQYYEEEERQRGNFPDRFSGHQFPNYSSELNVNALLLGDSALYLCASSLEGAYYEQYFGPGTRLTVT.

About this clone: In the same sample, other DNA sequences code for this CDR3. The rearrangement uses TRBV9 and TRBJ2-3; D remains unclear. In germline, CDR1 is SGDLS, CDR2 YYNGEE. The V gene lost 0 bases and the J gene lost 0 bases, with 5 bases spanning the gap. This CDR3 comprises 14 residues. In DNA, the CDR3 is TGTGCCAGCAGCGTAGCGACTAGCACAGATACGCAGTATTTT. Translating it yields CASSVATSTDTQYF.

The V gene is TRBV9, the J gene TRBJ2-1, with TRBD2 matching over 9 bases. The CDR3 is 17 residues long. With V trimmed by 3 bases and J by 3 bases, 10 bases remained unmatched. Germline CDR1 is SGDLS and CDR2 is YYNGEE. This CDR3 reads CASSGGPAGGGYNEQFF. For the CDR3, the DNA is TGTGCCAGCAGCGGAGGGCCAGCGGGAGGTGGCTACAATGAGCAGTTCTTC.

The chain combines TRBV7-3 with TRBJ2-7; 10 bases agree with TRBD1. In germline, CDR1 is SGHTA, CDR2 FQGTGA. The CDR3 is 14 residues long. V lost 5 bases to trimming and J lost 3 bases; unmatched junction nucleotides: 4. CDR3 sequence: CASSPTGGYYEQYF. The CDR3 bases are TGTGCCAGCAGCCCGACAGGGGGCTACTACGAGCAGTACTTC.

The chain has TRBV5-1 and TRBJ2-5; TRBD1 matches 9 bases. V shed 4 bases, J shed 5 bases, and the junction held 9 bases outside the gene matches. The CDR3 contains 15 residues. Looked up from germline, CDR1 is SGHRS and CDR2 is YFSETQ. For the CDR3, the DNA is TGCGCCAGCAGCGGAGGTACAGGGGGCGCGGAGACCCAGTACTTC. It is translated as CASSGGTGGAETQYF.

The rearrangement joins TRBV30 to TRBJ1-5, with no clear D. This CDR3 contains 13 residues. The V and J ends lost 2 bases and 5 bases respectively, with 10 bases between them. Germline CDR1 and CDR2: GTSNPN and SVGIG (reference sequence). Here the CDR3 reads CAWSKGNDQPQHF. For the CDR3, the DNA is TGTGCCTGGAGTAAAGGGAATGATCAGCCCCAGCATTTT.

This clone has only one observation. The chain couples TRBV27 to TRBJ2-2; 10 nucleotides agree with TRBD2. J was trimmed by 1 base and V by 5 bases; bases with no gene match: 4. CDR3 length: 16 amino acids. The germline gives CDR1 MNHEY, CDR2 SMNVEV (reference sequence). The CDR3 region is CASSRIAGGNTGELFF. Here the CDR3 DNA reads TGTGCCAGCAGTCGCATAGCGGGAGGGAACACCGGGGAGCTGTTTTTT.

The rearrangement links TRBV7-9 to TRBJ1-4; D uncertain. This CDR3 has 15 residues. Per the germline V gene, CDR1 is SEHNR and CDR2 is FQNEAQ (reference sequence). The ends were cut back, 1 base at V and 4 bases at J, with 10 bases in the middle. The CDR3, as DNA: TGTGCCAGCAGCTTAGATTTGGGCTTTAATGAAAAACTGTTTTTT. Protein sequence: CASSLDLGFNEKLFF.

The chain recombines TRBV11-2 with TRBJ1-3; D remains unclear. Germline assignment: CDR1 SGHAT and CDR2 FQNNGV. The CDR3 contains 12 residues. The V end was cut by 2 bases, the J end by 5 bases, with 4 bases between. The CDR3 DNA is TGTGCCAGCAGCTTATCACGAAACACCATATATTTT. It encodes CASSLSRNTIYF.

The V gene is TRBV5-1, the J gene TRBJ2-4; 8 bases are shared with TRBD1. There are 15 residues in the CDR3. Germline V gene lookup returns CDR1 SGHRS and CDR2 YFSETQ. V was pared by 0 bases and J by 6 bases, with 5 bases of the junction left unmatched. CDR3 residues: CASSLARQGANIQYF. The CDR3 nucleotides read TGCGCCAGCAGCTTGGCCCGGCAGGGGGCAAACATTCAGTACTTC. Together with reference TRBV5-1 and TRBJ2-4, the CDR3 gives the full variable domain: KAGVTQTPRYLIKTRGQQVTLSCSPISGHRSVSWYQQTPGQGLQFLFEYFSETQRNKGNFPGRFSGRQFSNSRSEMNVSTLELGDSALYLCASSLARQGANIQYFGAGTRLSVL.

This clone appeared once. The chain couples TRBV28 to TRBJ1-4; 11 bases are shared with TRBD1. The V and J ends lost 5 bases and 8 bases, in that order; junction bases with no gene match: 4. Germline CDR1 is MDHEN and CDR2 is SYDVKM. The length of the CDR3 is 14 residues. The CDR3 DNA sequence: TGTGCCAGCAGTCTGGGACAGGGGGAAGAAAAACTGTTTTTT. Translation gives CASSLGQGEEKLFF.

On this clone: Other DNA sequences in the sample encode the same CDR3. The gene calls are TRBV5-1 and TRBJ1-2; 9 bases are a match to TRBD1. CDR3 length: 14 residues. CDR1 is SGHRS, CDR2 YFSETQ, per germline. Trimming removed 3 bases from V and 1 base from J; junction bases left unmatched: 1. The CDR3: CASSSDRGNYGYTF. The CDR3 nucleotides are TGCGCCAGCAGCTCGGACAGGGGTAACTATGGCTACACCTTC. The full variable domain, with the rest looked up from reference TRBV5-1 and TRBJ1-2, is KAGVTQTPRYLIKTRGQQVTLSCSPISGHRSVSWYQQTPGQGLQFLFEYFSETQRNKGNFPGRFSGRQFSNSRSEMNVSTLELGDSALYLCASSSDRGNYGYTFGSGTRLTVV.

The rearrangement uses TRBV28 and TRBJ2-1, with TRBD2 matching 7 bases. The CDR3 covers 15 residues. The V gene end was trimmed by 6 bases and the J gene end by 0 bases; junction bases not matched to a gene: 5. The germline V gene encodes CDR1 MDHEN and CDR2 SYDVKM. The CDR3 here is CASSIAGSSYNEQFF. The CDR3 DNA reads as TGTGCCAGCAGCATAGCGGGCAGCTCCTACAATGAGCAGTTCTTC.

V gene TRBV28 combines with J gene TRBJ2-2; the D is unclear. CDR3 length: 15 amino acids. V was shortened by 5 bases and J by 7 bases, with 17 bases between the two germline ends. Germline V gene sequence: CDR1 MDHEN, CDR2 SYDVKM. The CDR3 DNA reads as TGTGCCAGCAGTCTGACTTCTCCGTTCGGCGGGGAGCTGTTTTTT. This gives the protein CASSLTSPFGGELFF.

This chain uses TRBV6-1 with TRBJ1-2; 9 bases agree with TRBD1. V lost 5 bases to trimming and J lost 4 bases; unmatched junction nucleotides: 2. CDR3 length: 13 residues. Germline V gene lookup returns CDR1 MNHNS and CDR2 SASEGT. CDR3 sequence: CASSPDRGYGYTF. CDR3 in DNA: TGTGCCAGCAGTCCGGACAGGGGCTATGGCTACACCTTC.

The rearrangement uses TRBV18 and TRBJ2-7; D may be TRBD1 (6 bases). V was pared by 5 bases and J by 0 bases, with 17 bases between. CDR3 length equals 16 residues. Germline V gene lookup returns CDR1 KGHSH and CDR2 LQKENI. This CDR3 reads CASSKLPGESSYEQYF. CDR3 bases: TGTGCCAGCTCAAAACTCCCAGGGGAGAGCTCCTACGAGCAGTACTTC.

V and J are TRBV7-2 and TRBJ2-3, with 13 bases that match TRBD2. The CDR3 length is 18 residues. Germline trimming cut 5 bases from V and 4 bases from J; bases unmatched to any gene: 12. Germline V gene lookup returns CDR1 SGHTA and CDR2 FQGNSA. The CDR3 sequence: CASSTSRTSGSRADTQYF. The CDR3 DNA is TGTGCCAGCAGCACCTCTCGGACTAGCGGGAGTCGTGCAGATACGCAGTATTTT.

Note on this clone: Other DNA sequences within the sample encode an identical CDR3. In nucleotides, the CDR3 is TGTGCCAGCAGCCTACAAGAGACCCAGTACTTC. Translating gives CASSLQETQYF. The rearrangement links TRBV5-4 to TRBJ2-5; no clear D. V was shortened by 4 bases and J by 2 bases, with 3 bases between the two germline ends. CDR1 and CDR2 (germline): SGHNT, YYREEE (reference sequence). The CDR3 has 11 residues.

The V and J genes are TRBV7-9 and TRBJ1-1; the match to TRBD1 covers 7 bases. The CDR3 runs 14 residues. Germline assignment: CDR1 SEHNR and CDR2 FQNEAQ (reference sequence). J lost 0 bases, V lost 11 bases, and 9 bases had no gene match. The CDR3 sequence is CAGRDSVMNTEAFF. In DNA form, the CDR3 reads TGTGCCGGGAGGGACAGCGTCATGAACACTGAAGCTTTCTTT. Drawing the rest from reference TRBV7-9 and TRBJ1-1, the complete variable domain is DTGVSQNPRHKITKRGQNVTFRCDPISEHNRLYWYRQTLGQGPEFLTYFQNEAQLEKSRLLSDRFSAERPKGSFSTLEIQRTEQGDSAMYLCAGRDSVMNTEAFFGQGTRLTVV.

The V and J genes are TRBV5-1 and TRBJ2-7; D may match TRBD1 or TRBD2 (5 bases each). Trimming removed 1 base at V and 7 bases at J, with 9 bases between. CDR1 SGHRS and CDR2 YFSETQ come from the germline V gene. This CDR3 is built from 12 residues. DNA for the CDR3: TGCGCCAGCAGCTTGTCGGGGCCAGAGCAGTACTTC. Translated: CASSLSGPEQYF.